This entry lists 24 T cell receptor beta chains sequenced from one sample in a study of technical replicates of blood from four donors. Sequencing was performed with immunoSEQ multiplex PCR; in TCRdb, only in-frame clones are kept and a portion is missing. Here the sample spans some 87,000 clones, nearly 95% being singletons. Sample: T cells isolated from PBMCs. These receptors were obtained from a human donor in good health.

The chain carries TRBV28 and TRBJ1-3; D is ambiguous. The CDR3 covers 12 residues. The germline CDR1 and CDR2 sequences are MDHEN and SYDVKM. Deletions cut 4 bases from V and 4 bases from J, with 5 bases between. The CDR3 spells CASSYTGNTIYF. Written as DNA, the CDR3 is TGTGCCAGCAGTTACACCGGAAACACCATATATTTT.

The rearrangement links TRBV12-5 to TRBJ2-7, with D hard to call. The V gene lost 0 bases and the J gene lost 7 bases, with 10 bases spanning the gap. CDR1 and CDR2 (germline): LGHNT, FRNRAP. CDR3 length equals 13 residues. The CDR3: CASGLVASWEQYF. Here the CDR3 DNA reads TGTGCTAGTGGTTTGGTAGCGAGTTGGGAGCAGTACTTC.

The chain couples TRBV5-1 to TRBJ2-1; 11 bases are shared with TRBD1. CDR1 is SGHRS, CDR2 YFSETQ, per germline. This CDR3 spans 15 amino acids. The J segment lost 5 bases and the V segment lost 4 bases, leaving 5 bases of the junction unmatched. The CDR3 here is CASSPGQGAHNEQFF. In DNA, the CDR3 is TGCGCCAGCAGCCCTGGACAGGGGGCCCACAATGAGCAGTTCTTC.

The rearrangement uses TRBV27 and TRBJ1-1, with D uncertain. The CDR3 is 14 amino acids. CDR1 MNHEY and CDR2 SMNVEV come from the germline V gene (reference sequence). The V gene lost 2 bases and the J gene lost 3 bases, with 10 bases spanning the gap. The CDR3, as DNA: TGTGCCAGCAGTTTAGAGGGAGGGCACACTGAAGCTTTCTTT. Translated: CASSLEGGHTEAFF.

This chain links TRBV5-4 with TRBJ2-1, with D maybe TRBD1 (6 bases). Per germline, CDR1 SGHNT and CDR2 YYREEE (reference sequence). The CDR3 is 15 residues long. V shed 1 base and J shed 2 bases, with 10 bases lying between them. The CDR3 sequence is CASSLRDTPYNEQFF. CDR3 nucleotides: TGTGCCAGCAGCTTGCGGGACACCCCCTACAATGAGCAGTTCTTC.

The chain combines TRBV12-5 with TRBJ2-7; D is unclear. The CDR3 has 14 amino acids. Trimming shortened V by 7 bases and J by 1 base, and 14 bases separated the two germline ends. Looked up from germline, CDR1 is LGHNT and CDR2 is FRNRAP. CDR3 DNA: TGTGCTAGTGCCTCCGCACTCTTATCCTACGAGCAGTACTTC. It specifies CASASALLSYEQYF.

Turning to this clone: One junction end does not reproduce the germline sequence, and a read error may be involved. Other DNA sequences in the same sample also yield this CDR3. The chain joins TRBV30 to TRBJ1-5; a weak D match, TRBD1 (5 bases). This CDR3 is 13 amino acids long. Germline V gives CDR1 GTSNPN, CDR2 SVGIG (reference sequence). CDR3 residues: CAWGGQGNQPQHF. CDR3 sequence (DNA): TGTGCCTGGGGAGGGCAGGGCAATCAGCCCCAACATTTT.

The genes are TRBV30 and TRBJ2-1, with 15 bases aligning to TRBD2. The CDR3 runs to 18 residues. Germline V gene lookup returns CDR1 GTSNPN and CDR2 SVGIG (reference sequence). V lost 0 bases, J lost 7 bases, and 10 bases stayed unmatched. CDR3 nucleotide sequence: TGTGCCTGGAGTGTGGGGACTAGCGGGAGGCGATACTCGAATGAGCAGTTCTTC. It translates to CAWSVGTSGRRYSNEQFF. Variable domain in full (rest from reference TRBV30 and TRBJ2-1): SQTIHQWPATLVQPVGSPLSLECTVEGTSNPNLYWYRQAAGRGLQLLFYSVGIGQISSEVPQNLSASRPQDRQFILSSKKLLLSDSGFYLCAWSVGTSGRRYSNEQFFGPGTRLTVL.

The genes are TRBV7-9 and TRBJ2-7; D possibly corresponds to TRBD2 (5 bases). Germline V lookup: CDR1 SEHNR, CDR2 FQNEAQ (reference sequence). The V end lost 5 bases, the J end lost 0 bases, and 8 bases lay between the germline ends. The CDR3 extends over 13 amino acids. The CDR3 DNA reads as TGTGCCAGCAGCCGGGGAACCTCCTACGAGCAGTACTTC. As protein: CASSRGTSYEQYF.

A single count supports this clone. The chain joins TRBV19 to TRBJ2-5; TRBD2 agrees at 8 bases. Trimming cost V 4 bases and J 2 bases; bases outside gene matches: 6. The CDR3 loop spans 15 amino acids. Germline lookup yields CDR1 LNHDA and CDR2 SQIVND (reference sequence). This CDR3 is CASSTLAGIQETQYF. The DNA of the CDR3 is TGTGCCAGTAGTACCCTAGCGGGTATACAAGAGACCCAGTACTTC.

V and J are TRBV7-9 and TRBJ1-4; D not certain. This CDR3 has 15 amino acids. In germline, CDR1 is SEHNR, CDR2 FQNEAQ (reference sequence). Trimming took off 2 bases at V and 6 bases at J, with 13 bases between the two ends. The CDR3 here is CASSLLGDRDEKLFF. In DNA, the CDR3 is TGTGCCAGCAGCTTACTCGGGGATCGGGATGAAAAACTGTTTTTT.

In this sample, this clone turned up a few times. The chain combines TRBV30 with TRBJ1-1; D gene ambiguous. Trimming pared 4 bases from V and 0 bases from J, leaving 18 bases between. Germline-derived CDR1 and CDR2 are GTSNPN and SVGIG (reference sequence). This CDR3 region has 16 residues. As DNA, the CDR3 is TGTGCCTGGAATATGAAGGAGGTGATCGTGAACACTGAAGCTTTCTTT. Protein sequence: CAWNMKEVIVNTEAFF.

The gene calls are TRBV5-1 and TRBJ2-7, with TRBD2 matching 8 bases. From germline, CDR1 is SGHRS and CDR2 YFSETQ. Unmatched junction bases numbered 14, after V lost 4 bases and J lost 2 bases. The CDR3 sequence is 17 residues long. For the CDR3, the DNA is TGCGCCAGCAGCCCCTCTGTAGCGGGGCTGGTTCCCTACGAGCAGTACTTC. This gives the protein CASSPSVAGLVPYEQYF.

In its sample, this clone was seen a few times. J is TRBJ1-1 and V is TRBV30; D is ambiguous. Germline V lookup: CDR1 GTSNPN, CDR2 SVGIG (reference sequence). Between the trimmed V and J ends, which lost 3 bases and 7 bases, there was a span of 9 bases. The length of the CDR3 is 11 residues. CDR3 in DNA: TGTGCCTGGAGAGACGAGGGTGAAGCTTTCTTT. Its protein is CAWRDEGEAFF.

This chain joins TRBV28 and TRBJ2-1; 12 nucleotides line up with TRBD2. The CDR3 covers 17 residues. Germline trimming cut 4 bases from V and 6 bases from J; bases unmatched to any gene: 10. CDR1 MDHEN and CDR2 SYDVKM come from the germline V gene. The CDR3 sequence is CASSYPPSGRAGNEQFF. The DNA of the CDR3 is TGTGCCAGCAGTTATCCACCTAGCGGGAGGGCCGGCAATGAGCAGTTCTTC.

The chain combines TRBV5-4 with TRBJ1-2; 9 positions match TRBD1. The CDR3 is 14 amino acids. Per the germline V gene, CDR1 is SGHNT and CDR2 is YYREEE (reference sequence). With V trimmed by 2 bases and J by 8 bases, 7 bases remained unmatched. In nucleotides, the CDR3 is TGTGCCAGCAGCTTTTGGGGACAGGGAGAAGGCTACACCTTC. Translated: CASSFWGQGEGYTF.

The CDR3 here is CASSEWGSEGGYTF. The CDR3 DNA reads TGTGCCAGCAGTGAATGGGGCTCGGAAGGCGGCTACACCTTC. The rearrangement joins TRBV25-1 to TRBJ1-2; maybe TRBD1 (5 bases). Germline V gene sequence: CDR1 MGHDK, CDR2 SYGVNS. V dropped 1 base and J dropped 8 bases, with 14 bases sitting between them. The CDR3 is made up of 14 amino acids.

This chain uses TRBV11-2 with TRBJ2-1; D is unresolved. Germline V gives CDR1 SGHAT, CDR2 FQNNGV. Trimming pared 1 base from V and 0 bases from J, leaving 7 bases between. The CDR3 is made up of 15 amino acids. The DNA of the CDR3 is TGTGCCAGCAGCTTAGTAAGGAGCTCCTACAATGAGCAGTTCTTC. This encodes CASSLVRSSYNEQFF.

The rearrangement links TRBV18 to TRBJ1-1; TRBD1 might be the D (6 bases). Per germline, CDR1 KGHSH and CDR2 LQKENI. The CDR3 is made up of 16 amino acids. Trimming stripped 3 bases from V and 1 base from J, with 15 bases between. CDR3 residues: CASSPLSGHSNTEAFF. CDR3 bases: TGTGCCAGCTCACCCCTTTCGGGACACTCGAACACTGAAGCTTTCTTT.

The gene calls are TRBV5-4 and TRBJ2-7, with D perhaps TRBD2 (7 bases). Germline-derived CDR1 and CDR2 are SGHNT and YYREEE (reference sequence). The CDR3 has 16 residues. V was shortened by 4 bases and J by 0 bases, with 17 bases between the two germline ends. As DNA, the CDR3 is TGTGCCAGCAGCAGGGACGGGGGGCAGAGCTCCTACGAGCAGTACTTC. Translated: CASSRDGGQSSYEQYF.

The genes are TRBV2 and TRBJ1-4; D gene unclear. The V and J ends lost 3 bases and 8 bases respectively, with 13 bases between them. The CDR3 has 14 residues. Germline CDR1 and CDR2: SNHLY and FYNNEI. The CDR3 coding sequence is TGTGCCAGCAGTGACAGGCGAAGGAAGGAAAAACTGTTTTTT. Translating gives CASSDRRRKEKLFF.

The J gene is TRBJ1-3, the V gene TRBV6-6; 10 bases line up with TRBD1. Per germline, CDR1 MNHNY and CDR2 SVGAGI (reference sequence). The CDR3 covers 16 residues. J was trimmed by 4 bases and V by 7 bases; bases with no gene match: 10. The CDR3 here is CASIIPGQGTGNTIYF. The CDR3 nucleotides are TGTGCCAGCATAATACCGGGACAGGGGACGGGAAACACCATATATTTT.

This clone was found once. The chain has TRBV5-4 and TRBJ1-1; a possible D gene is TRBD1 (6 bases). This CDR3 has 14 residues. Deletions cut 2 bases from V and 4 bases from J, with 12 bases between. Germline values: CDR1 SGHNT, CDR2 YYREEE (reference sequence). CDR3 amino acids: CASSFQGLGTEAFF. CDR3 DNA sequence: TGTGCCAGCAGCTTTCAGGGGTTGGGCACTGAAGCTTTCTTT.

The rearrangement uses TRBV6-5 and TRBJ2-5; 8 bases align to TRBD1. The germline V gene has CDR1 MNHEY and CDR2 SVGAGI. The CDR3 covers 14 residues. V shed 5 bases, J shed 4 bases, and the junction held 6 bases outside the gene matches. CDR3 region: CASSDLDRVETQYF. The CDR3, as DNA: TGTGCCAGCAGTGACTTGGACAGGGTAGAGACCCAGTACTTC.